One T cell receptor (beta chain) is described in this entry. This entry comes from a study of blood T cell repertoires in COVID-19. As for the study in general: T cells, B-cell-depleted T cells, or PBMCs provided the cDNA or gDNA that served as material.

In the original processing: Reference gene primers were amplified, and this amplification served to estimate nucleated cell counts. Profiled with immunoSEQ multiplex PCR; TCRdb holds only in-frame clones, not every one. That table furnishes V, J and clone size, whereas the DNA furnished D and trimming. In the table there are approximately 50,000 clones, about 86% of which are singletons. This CDR3 region has 13 residues. CDR1 is SGHVT, CDR2 SQSDAQ, per germline. V lost 5 bases and J 5 bases, leaving 12 bases between the germline ends. The sample taken for sequencing was peripheral blood. The chain employs TRBV7-4 and TRBJ1-2, with a possible D match to TRBD1 (5 bases). This sequence was found in an elderly woman with acute or convalescent COVID-19. The CDR3 coding sequence is TGTGCCAGCAGCCTCTTAAGGGGTTATGGCTACACCTTC. Its translation: CASSLLRGYGYTF.